A single sample gave rise to the 32 T cell receptor beta chains below, sequenced in a study of neurological immune-mediated disorders. Using its own MiXCR run on the 5' RACE reads, TCRdb lists one record per CDR3 protein. Among tens of thousands of distinct CDR3 sequences listed, under 5% were seen once. Sequencing was done on a sample of PBMCs. The receptor set was obtained from a man younger than 40 with multiple sclerosis.

V and J are TRBV5-1 and TRBJ1-1; 11 bases align to TRBD1. CDR3 size: 15 residues. The trim removed 6 bases at V and 4 bases at J, leaving 8 bases unmatched. The V gene's germline CDR1 is SGHRS and CDR2 YFSETQ. CDR3 bases: TGCGCCAGCACGTCCCGGGACAGGGGGAGCACTGAAGCTTTCTTT. This sequence encodes CASTSRDRGSTEAFF.

This clonotype was seen a few times. J is TRBJ2-1 and V is TRBV9; unclear D gene. The CDR3 is made up of 13 amino acids. Germline V CDR1 and CDR2: SGDLS, YYNGEE. Trimming removed 2 bases at V and 4 bases at J, with 7 bases between. The CDR3 spells CASSVDEYNEQFF. In DNA, the CDR3 is TGTGCCAGCAGCGTTGACGAATACAATGAGCAGTTCTTC.

This chain joins TRBV11-2 and TRBJ2-5, with TRBD2 matching 8 bases. V lost 5 bases and J lost 5; bases outside the gene matches: 10. From germline, CDR1 is SGHAT and CDR2 FQNNGV. CDR3 length equals 15 residues. The CDR3 region has the DNA TGTGCCAGCAGCCCCGTCCGGGAGGGAAGGGAGACCCAGTACTTC. Protein product: CASSPVREGRETQYF.

This clonotype was recorded many times. This chain links TRBV3-1 with TRBJ1-5; no definite D call. Deletions cut 8 bases from V and 2 bases from J, with 13 bases between. The CDR3 runs 14 residues. Germline values: CDR1 LGHDT, CDR2 YNNKEL (reference sequence). CDR3 in amino acids: CASSGGPGNQPQHF. CDR3 sequence (DNA): TGTGCCAGCTCGGGAGGTCCGGGCAATCAGCCCCAGCATTTT.

This clonotype occurred many times. J is TRBJ1-2 and V is TRBV5-1; 7 positions match TRBD1. The ends lost 3 bases at V and 8 bases at J; junction bases unmatched: 7. Per the germline V gene, CDR1 is SGHRS and CDR2 is YFSETQ. CDR3 length: 13 residues. The CDR3 spells CASSSRDSFGYTF. The CDR3 DNA is TGCGCCAGCAGCTCCCGGGACAGCTTCGGCTACACCTTC. Based on the CDR3 plus reference TRBV5-1 and TRBJ1-2, the full variable domain is KAGVTQTPRYLIKTRGQQVTLSCSPISGHRSVSWYQQTPGQGLQFLFEYFSETQRNKGNFPGRFSGRQFSNSRSEMNVSTLELGDSALYLCASSSRDSFGYTFGSGTRLTVV.

This clonotype was recorded many times. This chain connects TRBV11-2 to TRBJ2-4; the D call may be TRBD1 or TRBD2 (5 bases each). CDR1 and CDR2 (germline): SGHAT, FQNNGV. The CDR3 runs to 17 residues. V lost 6 bases to trimming and J lost 0 bases, with 18 bases between them. The CDR3 bases are TGTGCCAGCAGGAAGACATGGGACGAAACAGCCAAAAACATTCAGTACTTC. Encoded protein: CASRKTWDETAKNIQYF.

This clonotype was seen ten or more times. This chain joins TRBV6-5 and TRBJ1-6, with 9 positions matching TRBD1. After removal of 6 bases from V and 13 bases from J, the junction contained 4 bases not matched to a gene. The CDR3 covers 12 residues. In germline, CDR1 is MNHEY, CDR2 SVGAGI. DNA of the CDR3: TGTGCCAGCAGGAAAGACAGGGGGCCCCTCCACTTT. As protein: CASRKDRGPLHF.

The chain is built from TRBV6-5 and TRBJ2-1; 12 bases map to TRBD2. The V gene's germline CDR1 is MNHEY and CDR2 SVGAGI. The CDR3 is 16 residues long. The junction had 3 bases not matched to a gene; V was cut back by 2 bases and J by 4 bases. CDR3 region: CASSYGLAGLYNEQFF. The CDR3 DNA reads as TGTGCCAGCAGTTACGGACTAGCGGGGCTTTACAATGAGCAGTTCTTC.

This chain joins TRBV15 and TRBJ2-3, with D unclear. The CDR3 totals 13 residues. V lost 6 bases to trimming and J lost 6 bases, with 13 bases between them. Germline V gives CDR1 LNHNV, CDR2 YYDKDF (reference sequence). For the CDR3, the DNA is TGTGCCACCAGTGCGACGATCAGGGATACGCAGTATTTT. Translated, it gives CATSATIRDTQYF.

This clonotype was observed many times. The CDR3 spells CATQGSNTGELFF. Here the CDR3 DNA reads TGTGCCACCCAGGGGTCGAACACCGGGGAGCTGTTTTTT. The gene calls are TRBV6-5 and TRBJ2-2; tentatively, D is TRBD1 (6 bases). Trimming cost V 10 bases and J 0 bases, with 9 bases left between them. The CDR3 length is 13 residues. From germline, CDR1 is MNHEY and CDR2 SVGAGI.

In its sample, this clonotype was seen many times. V gene TRBV4-1 combines with J gene TRBJ1-3, with no clear D. Germline V gives CDR1 MGHRA, CDR2 YSYEKL. The CDR3 loop spans 15 amino acids. Trimming left V 1 base short and J 1 base short, with 8 bases between. The CDR3 sequence is CASSQGGFSGNTIYF. The CDR3 nucleotides are TGCGCCAGCAGCCAAGGAGGGTTTTCTGGAAACACCATATATTTT.

This clonotype occurred many times. The rearrangement links TRBV5-1 to TRBJ1-1; 7 bases align to TRBD1. V trimming: 5 bases; J trimming: 2 bases; junction bases outside the gene matches: 6. Per the germline V gene, CDR1 is SGHRS and CDR2 is YFSETQ. The CDR3 contains 14 residues. The CDR3 loop reads CASRSGQPNTEAFF. For the CDR3, the DNA is TGCGCCAGCAGATCGGGACAGCCTAACACTGAAGCTTTCTTT.

This clonotype was seen many times. The rearrangement joins TRBV4-1 to TRBJ2-3, with D tentatively TRBD2 (5 bases). The germline V gene encodes CDR1 MGHRA and CDR2 YSYEKL. V gave up 6 bases and J gave up 3 bases, with 19 bases separating them. The length of the CDR3 is 16 residues. CDR3 coding DNA: TGCGCCAGCAGGCTTTTCCCCGAACTAGGTACAGATACGCAGTATTTT. Its translation: CASRLFPELGTDTQYF.

This clonotype showed up many times. CDR3 in DNA: TGTGCCAGCAGCTTAACAGGGGAAGAGACCCAGTACTTC. Translation gives CASSLTGEETQYF. The J gene is TRBJ2-5, the V gene TRBV7-9, with 7 bases aligning to TRBD1. The CDR3 contains 13 residues. Trimming cost V 2 bases and J 3 bases; bases outside gene matches: 0. Looked up from germline, CDR1 is SEHNR and CDR2 is FQNEAQ (reference sequence).

This clonotype occurred a few times. The gene calls are TRBV20-1 and TRBJ2-1, with D possibly being TRBD1 (5 bases). Trimming took off 1 base at V and 8 bases at J, with 9 bases between the two ends. Germline CDR1 DFQATT, CDR2 SNEGSKA (reference sequence). The CDR3 sequence is 12 residues long. The CDR3 loop is CSARGGVYEQFF. The CDR3 DNA reads TGCAGTGCTAGAGGGGGCGTTTATGAGCAGTTCTTC.

This clonotype was observed a few times. The chain combines TRBV7-9 with TRBJ2-2, with D unresolved. V was clipped by 1 base and J by 5 bases, with 5 bases between them. This CDR3 spans 13 amino acids. Germline lookup yields CDR1 SEHNR and CDR2 FQNEAQ (reference sequence). The CDR3: CASSLVKTGELFF. Here the CDR3 DNA reads TGTGCCAGCAGCTTAGTAAAGACCGGGGAGCTGTTTTTT.

This clonotype was counted ten times or more. V usage is TRBV12-3 or TRBV12-4 and J usage is TRBJ1-1; D not resolved. The CDR3 is made up of 15 amino acids. The ends were cut back, 3 bases at V and 4 bases at J, with 15 bases in the middle. The DNA of the CDR3 is TGTGCCAGCAGTTTGTTCCTATTCGGACTCACTGAAGCTTTCTTT. Translated: CASSLFLFGLTEAFF.

In its sample, this clonotype was seen a few times. V usage is TRBV20-1 and J usage is TRBJ1-1, with no clear D. The germline V gene encodes CDR1 DFQATT and CDR2 SNEGSKA (reference sequence). Deletions cut 6 bases from V and 5 bases from J, with 16 bases between. CDR3 length: 13 residues. CDR3 nucleotide sequence: TGCAGTGCCCCAGACAACTTAGGGACTGAAGCTTTCTTT. Protein: CSAPDNLGTEAFF.

This clonotype was counted many times. The chain links TRBV29-1 to TRBJ1-1, with 9 nucleotides matching TRBD1. V shed 4 bases, J shed 1 base, and the junction held 1 base outside the gene matches. This CDR3 is built from 13 residues. Per germline, CDR1 SQVTM and CDR2 ANQGSEA. CDR3 in amino acids: CSVGGQGNTEAFF. CDR3 nucleotides: TGCAGCGTTGGGGGACAGGGGAACACTGAAGCTTTCTTT.

This clonotype appeared many times. The V call is TRBV29-1, the J call TRBJ2-5, with no clear D. Germline-derived CDR1 and CDR2 are SQVTM and ANQGSEA. There are 12 residues in the CDR3. Trimming stripped 5 bases from V and 0 bases from J, with 7 bases between. The CDR3 region is CSVIRNQETQYF. The CDR3 DNA follows: TGCAGCGTTATACGAAACCAAGAGACCCAGTACTTC.

This clonotype was seen at least ten times. The chain employs TRBV5-1 and TRBJ2-2; D gene ambiguous. Looked up from germline, CDR1 is SGHRS and CDR2 is YFSETQ. The CDR3 length is 11 residues. V lost 5 bases to trimming and J lost 6 bases, with 5 bases between them. In nucleotides, the CDR3 is TGCGCCAGCAGTCCGCCCGGGGAGCTGTTTTTT. It codes for CASSPPGELFF.

The V call is TRBV5-1, the J call TRBJ1-1, with D hard to call. Germline loops: CDR1 SGHRS, CDR2 YFSETQ. Trimming pared 4 bases from V and 0 bases from J, leaving 10 bases between. The CDR3 extends over 14 amino acids. CDR3 loop: CASSLSIMNTEAFF. The CDR3 DNA reads TGCGCCAGCAGCCTCAGTATAATGAACACTGAAGCTTTCTTT.

This clonotype was seen repeatedly, ten times or more. The chain joins TRBV7-8 to TRBJ2-2, with a possible D match to TRBD2 (6 bases). CDR1 SGHVS and CDR2 FQNEAQ come from the germline V gene. The CDR3 is made up of 15 amino acids. With 5 bases removed from V and 8 bases from J, the gap between germline ends came to 18 bases. CDR3 amino acids: CASSPAGSVNGELFF. The CDR3 nucleotides are TGTGCCAGCAGCCCGGCGGGGTCTGTGAATGGGGAGCTGTTTTTT.

This clonotype was detected many times. J is TRBJ2-2 and V is TRBV7-3; D remains unclear. The CDR3 length is 13 residues. Per germline, CDR1 SGHTA and CDR2 FQGTGA. Trimming stripped 4 bases from V and 7 bases from J, with 10 bases between. In DNA form, the CDR3 reads TGTGCCAGCAGCTCCACCAGCGTCGGGGAGCTGTTTTTT. It translates to CASSSTSVGELFF.

This clonotype was observed at least ten times. The CDR3 spells CASSTLTGEKLFF. The DNA of the CDR3 is TGTGCCAGCAGTACACTAACAGGGGAAAAACTGTTTTTT. The chain is built from TRBV3-1 and TRBJ1-4; D is perhaps TRBD1 (6 bases). V shed 6 bases and J shed 8 bases, with 13 bases lying between them. The CDR3 spans 13 residues. Germline lookup yields CDR1 LGHDT and CDR2 YNNKEL (reference sequence).

This clonotype turned up a few times. A junction end diverges from the germline sequence, so it may reflect a read error. V is TRBV12-3 or TRBV12-4 and J is TRBJ1-5; 9 positions agree with TRBD1. The CDR3 spans 13 residues. DNA of the CDR3: TGTGCCAGCAGCCGAAACAGGGGGCAGCCCCAGAATTTT. This sequence encodes CASSRNRGQPQNF.

This clonotype was seen at least ten times. The chain links TRBV7-9 to TRBJ1-2, with unresolved D. This CDR3 has 14 residues. Trimming pared 3 bases from V and 2 bases from J, leaving 10 bases between. Germline CDR1 is SEHNR and CDR2 is FQNEAQ (reference sequence). The DNA of the CDR3 is TGTGCCAGCAGCTTGACCCAGTCGAACTATGGCTACACCTTC. It yields the protein CASSLTQSNYGYTF.

This clonotype was observed at least ten times. This chain uses TRBV5-1 with TRBJ2-1; D uncertain. The CDR3 runs to 14 residues. CDR1 and CDR2 (germline): SGHRS, YFSETQ. The ends were cut back, 2 bases at V and 6 bases at J, with 12 bases in the middle. CDR3: CASSFSEVFNEQFF. The CDR3 DNA is TGCGCCAGCAGCTTCTCCGAAGTCTTCAATGAGCAGTTCTTC.

Many counts were recorded for this clonotype. J is TRBJ1-2 and V is TRBV4-1; 9 bases match TRBD1. The germline gives CDR1 MGHRA, CDR2 YSYEKL. V lost 4 bases and J lost 3; bases outside the gene matches: 9. The CDR3 length is 16 residues. For the CDR3, the DNA is TGCGCCAGCAGCCGACTTACGACAGGGGGAGACTATGGCTACACCTTC. Its translation: CASSRLTTGGDYGYTF.

This clonotype showed up many times. The rearrangement links TRBV6-6 to TRBJ2-7; D is possibly TRBD2 (6 bases). V lost 7 bases and J lost 2, with 12 bases in between. Germline-derived CDR1 and CDR2 are MNHNY and SVGAGI (reference sequence). The CDR3 has 13 residues. The CDR3 bases are TGTGCCAGCACCGGCGGGGTTACCTACGAGCAGTACTTC. Its translation is CASTGGVTYEQYF.

This clonotype was recorded at least ten times. The V call is TRBV10-3, the J call TRBJ1-2; possibly TRBD1 for D (6 bases). From germline, CDR1 is ENHRY and CDR2 SYGVKD. Trimming left V 7 bases short and J 6 bases short, with 15 bases between. The CDR3 totals 13 residues. CDR3 protein: CAINGQTLDGYTF. The CDR3 bases are TGTGCCATCAATGGACAGACGCTTGATGGCTACACCTTC.

This clonotype was found many times. The CDR3 sequence: CASSASQGLLTLNTEAFF. In DNA, the CDR3 is TGTGCCAGCAGCGCGTCCCAGGGCCTGCTAACCTTGAACACTGAAGCTTTCTTT. The rearrangement uses TRBV9 and TRBJ1-1, with D maybe TRBD1 (5 bases). Trimming left V 3 bases short and J 0 bases short, with 21 bases between. The CDR3 is 18 residues long. Germline CDR1 is SGDLS and CDR2 is YYNGEE.